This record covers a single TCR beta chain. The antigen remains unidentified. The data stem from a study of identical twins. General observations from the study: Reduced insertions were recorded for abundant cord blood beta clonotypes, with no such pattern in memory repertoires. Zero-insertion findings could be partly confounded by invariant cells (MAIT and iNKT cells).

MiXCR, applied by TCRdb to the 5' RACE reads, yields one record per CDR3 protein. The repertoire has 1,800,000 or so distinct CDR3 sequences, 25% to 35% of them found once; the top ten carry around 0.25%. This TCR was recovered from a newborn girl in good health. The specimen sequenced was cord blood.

CDR3 region: CASSPPWDEQFF. CDR3 in DNA: TGCGCCAGCAGCCCGCCCTGGGATGAGCAGTTCTTC. This chain uses TRBV5-1 with TRBJ2-1; no clear D gene. CDR1 is SGHRS, CDR2 YFSETQ, per germline. The CDR3 runs 12 residues. V was clipped by 4 bases and J by 8 bases, with 10 bases between them.